The 23 T cell receptor beta chains given below trace back to one sample, sequenced in a study of T cells in Graves' hyperthyroidism and ophthalmopathy. TCR beta CDR3 regions were amplified from RNA. The HTBI primer set was used in a first-round RT-PCR of the TCR CDR3. One entry per CDR3 protein results from TCRdb running MiXCR on the multiplex PCR reads. This table holds 600,000 to 700,000 distinct CDR3 sequences, 14% to 15% found once. Sample: blood. These receptor sequences come from a woman aged 40-49 years with Graves' ophthalmopathy.

The J gene is TRBJ1-1, the V gene TRBV2, with D unclear. Germline assignment: CDR1 SNHLY and CDR2 FYNNEI. Between the trimmed V and J ends, which lost 10 bases and 3 bases, there was a span of 18 bases. CDR3 size: 14 residues. CDR3 amino acids: CAILNRSPYTEAFF. The CDR3 DNA sequence: TGTGCCATCCTTAATAGGTCCCCCTACACTGAAGCTTTCTTT.

This clonotype was detected a few times. This chain links TRBV6-1 with TRBJ1-1, with 9 bases identical to TRBD1. V lost 5 bases, J lost 2 bases, and 9 bases stayed unmatched. Germline V gene sequence: CDR1 MNHNS, CDR2 SASEGT. The CDR3 sequence is 16 residues long. This CDR3 is CASSTRTGVINTEAFF. The CDR3, as DNA: TGTGCCAGCAGTACGAGGACAGGGGTCATAAACACTGAAGCTTTCTTT.

This clonotype showed up many times. The chain carries TRBV6-1 and TRBJ1-1; D is unclear. The V gene lost 3 bases and the J gene lost 4 bases, with 12 bases spanning the gap. Germline loops: CDR1 MNHNS, CDR2 SASEGT. This CDR3 comprises 14 residues. The CDR3 reads CASSEGRGSTEAFF. CDR3 sequence (DNA): TGTGCCAGCAGTGAGGGCCGGGGTAGCACTGAAGCTTTCTTT.

In this sample, this clonotype turned up many times. This rearrangement joins TRBV28 to TRBJ2-5, with 7 bases that match TRBD2. This CDR3 region has 12 residues. Trimming took 9 bases from V and 3 from J; bases not matched to a gene: 4. Germline CDR1 and CDR2: MDHEN and SYDVKM. The CDR3 DNA sequence: TGTGCCAGTAGCGGGTACAAAGAGACCCAGTACTTC. Translated: CASSGYKETQYF.

This sequence joins TRBV20-1 and TRBJ2-7; 7 bases align to TRBD2. Germline CDR1 and CDR2: DFQATT and SNEGSKA (reference sequence). Unmatched junction bases numbered 10, after V lost 0 bases and J lost 5 bases. The CDR3 has 15 residues. CDR3 sequence reads: CSARDGETSSNEQYF. The CDR3 coding sequence is TGCAGTGCTAGAGATGGGGAGACTAGCAGTAACGAGCAGTACTTC.

This clonotype has more than one count but fewer than ten. The rearrangement joins TRBV7-2 to TRBJ2-7, with D perhaps matching TRBD1 (6 bases). This CDR3 is 13 amino acids long. CDR1 is SGHTA and CDR2 is FQGNSA in the germline V gene. The V and J ends lost 5 bases and 3 bases respectively, with 11 bases between them. DNA for the CDR3: TGTGCCAGCAGCCGAGGACAGTTCTACGAGCAGTACTTC. Protein product: CASSRGQFYEQYF.

The J gene is TRBJ2-5, the V gene TRBV28; TRBD2 agrees at 10 bases. Per the germline V gene, CDR1 is MDHEN and CDR2 is SYDVKM. The CDR3 consists of 17 residues. Trimming at V came to 3 bases and at J to 3 bases, leaving 10 bases not matched to a gene. Written as DNA, the CDR3 is TGTGCCAGCAGTTTTGGAAGCGGGAGGGTGGGGAAAGAGACCCAGTACTTC. As protein: CASSFGSGRVGKETQYF.

This clonotype was recorded many times. CDR3 nucleotides: TGTGCCAGCAGCGATACAGGGCTACAAGAGACCCAGTACTTC. Protein sequence: CASSDTGLQETQYF. The chain recombines TRBV7-9 with TRBJ2-5; D is perhaps TRBD1 (6 bases). Per germline, CDR1 SEHNR and CDR2 FQNEAQ (reference sequence). The CDR3 length is 14 residues. Trimming shortened V by 5 bases and J by 2 bases, and 12 bases separated the two germline ends.

In its sample, this clonotype was seen a few times. This sequence joins TRBV7-2 and TRBJ2-5; D is uncertain. Trimming pared 5 bases from V and 4 bases from J, leaving 17 bases between. CDR3 size: 15 residues. Germline-derived CDR1 and CDR2 are SGHTA and FQGNSA. CDR3 in DNA: TGTGCCAGCAGCCAAACCACTGTTGCGCGAGAGACCCAGTACTTC. It codes for CASSQTTVARETQYF.

The table lists this clonotype with many counts. The chain joins TRBV6-5 to TRBJ2-5, with D possibly TRBD2 on 5 matching bases. Trimming took off 4 bases at V and 0 bases at J, with 9 bases between the two ends. Per germline, CDR1 MNHEY and CDR2 SVGAGI. The CDR3 is made up of 14 amino acids. CDR3 region: CASSSPDYQETQYF. The CDR3 DNA follows: TGTGCCAGCAGTTCTCCGGACTACCAAGAGACCCAGTACTTC.

The chain carries TRBV6-5 and TRBJ2-7, with no clear D. CDR1 and CDR2 from the germline V gene are MNHEY and SVGAGI. The V end lost 2 bases, the J end lost 2 bases, and 19 bases lay between the germline ends. This CDR3 comprises 17 residues. CDR3 DNA: TGTGCCAGCAGTTACCCACCGTCGGAGTGGCCCACCTACGAGCAGTACTTC. The encoded protein is CASSYPPSEWPTYEQYF.

The sample holds many counts of this clonotype. The CDR3 sequence is CATSRDPRGQETQYF. The CDR3 bases are TGTGCCACCAGCAGAGATCCCAGGGGCCAAGAGACCCAGTACTTC. The chain uses TRBV15 and TRBJ2-5, with a tentative D call TRBD1 (6 bases). Germline-derived CDR1 and CDR2 are LNHNV and YYDKDF (reference sequence). The CDR3 is 15 residues long. Trimming removed 0 bases at V and 1 base at J, with 9 bases between.

This clonotype was counted many times. The chain is built from TRBV7-2 and TRBJ2-7; D possibly corresponds to TRBD2 (6 bases). Germline CDR1 SGHTA, CDR2 FQGNSA. V was clipped by 4 bases and J by 2 bases, with 12 bases between them. This CDR3 contains 14 residues. CDR3 protein: CASSSIGGPYEQYF. Written as DNA, the CDR3 is TGTGCCAGCAGCTCCATAGGAGGGCCCTACGAGCAGTACTTC.

This clonotype was recorded a few times. This chain uses TRBV20-1 with TRBJ1-5; the D is unclear. Germline-derived CDR1 and CDR2 are DFQATT and SNEGSKA (reference sequence). The germline V and J ends were trimmed by 8 bases and 5 bases, with 19 bases remaining between them. CDR3 size: 14 residues. Here the CDR3 reads CSTYAPGFDQPQHF. The CDR3 bases are TGCAGTACCTATGCCCCCGGGTTTGATCAGCCCCAGCATTTT.

This clonotype was seen repeatedly, ten times or more. The gene calls are TRBV30 and TRBJ2-7, with D hard to call. CDR3 length: 13 residues. V shed 0 bases and J shed 5 bases, with 11 bases lying between them. Germline V lookup: CDR1 GTSNPN, CDR2 SVGIG (reference sequence). The CDR3 here is CAWSVSDVHEQYF. DNA for the CDR3: TGTGCCTGGAGTGTTTCGGACGTCCACGAGCAGTACTTC. The full variable domain, in which reference TRBV30 and TRBJ2-7 provide the parts outside the CDR3, is SQTIHQWPATLVQPVGSPLSLECTVEGTSNPNLYWYRQAAGRGLQLLFYSVGIGQISSEVPQNLSASRPQDRQFILSSKKLLLSDSGFYLCAWSVSDVHEQYFGPGTRLTVT.

This clonotype was recorded at least ten times. The DNA for the CDR3 is TGTGCCAGCAGTAGACAGGTATCCTACGAGCAGTACTTC. It yields the protein CASSRQVSYEQYF. This chain uses TRBV12-3 or TRBV12-4 with TRBJ2-7, with D perhaps matching TRBD1 (6 bases). The CDR3 has 13 residues. V lost 5 bases to trimming and J lost 1 base, with 9 bases between them.

This clonotype was seen ten or more times. The chain couples TRBV19 to TRBJ1-1, with no clear D. With 7 bases removed from V and 4 bases from J, the gap between germline ends came to 13 bases. The CDR3 is 13 amino acids. The germline V gene encodes CDR1 LNHDA and CDR2 SQIVND (reference sequence). Here the CDR3 reads CASTPGGSTEAFF. For the CDR3, the DNA is TGTGCCAGTACCCCTGGTGGCAGCACTGAAGCTTTCTTT.

This clonotype was picked up many times. This chain links TRBV12-3 or TRBV12-4 with TRBJ2-7; unclear D gene. The CDR3 has 14 amino acids. V lost 3 bases and J 2 bases, leaving 11 bases between the germline ends. Here the CDR3 DNA reads TGTGCCAGCAGTTTGCAACGGCCAACCTACGAGCAGTACTTC. As protein: CASSLQRPTYEQYF.

This clonotype has a handful of counts. The J gene is TRBJ1-5, the V gene TRBV27; 9 bases are shared with TRBD1. The germline CDR1 and CDR2 sequences are MNHEY and SMNVEV (reference sequence). J lost 4 bases, V lost 6 bases, and 7 bases had no gene match. The CDR3 sequence is 15 residues long. The CDR3 protein is CASSPSGTGNQPQHF. The CDR3 DNA is TGTGCCAGCAGCCCTTCTGGGACAGGGAATCAGCCCCAGCATTTT.

This clonotype has at least ten counts. J is TRBJ1-1 and V is TRBV20-1; unclear D gene. Germline CDR1 is DFQATT and CDR2 is SNEGSKA (reference sequence). The CDR3 extends over 16 amino acids. V lost 2 bases and J lost 1, with 17 bases in between. The CDR3 DNA is TGCAGTGCTAGACGTCGACGGCAAGGAGGGAACACTGAAGCTTTCTTT. Amino acids: CSARRRRQGGNTEAFF.

The chain joins TRBV18 to TRBJ2-5, with TRBD1 matching 8 bases. CDR1 KGHSH and CDR2 LQKENI come from the germline V gene. This CDR3 is built from 15 residues. J lost 1 base, V lost 6 bases, and 7 bases had no gene match. This CDR3 reads CASSPQTGVQETQYF. The CDR3 DNA follows: TGTGCCAGCTCGCCTCAGACAGGGGTCCAAGAGACCCAGTACTTC.

This clonotype appeared many times. The chain joins TRBV6-1 to TRBJ1-5; TRBD1 aligns across 7 bases. This CDR3 has 14 amino acids. The V segment lost 6 bases and the J segment 9 bases; nucleotides outside the gene matches: 11. Per the germline V gene, CDR1 is MNHNS and CDR2 is SASEGT. CDR3 bases: TGTGCCAGCAGCGCGTCGGGACAGCCAGGGCCCCAGCATTTT. As protein: CASSASGQPGPQHF.

The rearrangement joins TRBV27 to TRBJ2-7; no firm D call. Germline loops: CDR1 MNHEY, CDR2 SMNVEV (reference sequence). Trimming removed 6 bases from V and 0 bases from J, with 12 bases in between. The CDR3 is 14 residues long. The CDR3 protein is CASRTSPSSYEQYF. The CDR3 DNA follows: TGTGCCAGCAGAACATCTCCGAGCTCCTACGAGCAGTACTTC.